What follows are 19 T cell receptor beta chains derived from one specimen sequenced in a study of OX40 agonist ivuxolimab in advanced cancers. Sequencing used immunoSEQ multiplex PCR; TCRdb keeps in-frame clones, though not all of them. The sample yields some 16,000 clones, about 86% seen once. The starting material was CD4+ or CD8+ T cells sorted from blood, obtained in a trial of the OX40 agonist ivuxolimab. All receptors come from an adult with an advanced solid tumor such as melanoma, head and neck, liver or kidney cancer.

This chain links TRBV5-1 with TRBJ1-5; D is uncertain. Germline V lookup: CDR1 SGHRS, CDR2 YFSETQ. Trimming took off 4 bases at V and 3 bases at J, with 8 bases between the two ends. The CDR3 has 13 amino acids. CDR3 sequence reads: CASSESINQPQHF. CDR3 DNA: TGCGCCAGCAGCGAGTCCATCAATCAGCCCCAGCATTTT.

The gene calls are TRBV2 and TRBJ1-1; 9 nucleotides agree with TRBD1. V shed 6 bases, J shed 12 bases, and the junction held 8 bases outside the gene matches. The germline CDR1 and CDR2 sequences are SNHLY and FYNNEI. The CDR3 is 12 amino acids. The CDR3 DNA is TGTGCCAGCAGCGATCCGACAGGGGGAACTTTCTTT. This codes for CASSDPTGGTFF.

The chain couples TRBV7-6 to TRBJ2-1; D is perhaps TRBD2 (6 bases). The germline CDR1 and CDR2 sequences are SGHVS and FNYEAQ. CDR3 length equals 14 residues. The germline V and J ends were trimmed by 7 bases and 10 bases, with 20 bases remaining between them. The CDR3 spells CASTSYTRGGEQFF. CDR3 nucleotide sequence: TGTGCCAGCACGAGTTATACAAGAGGAGGGGAGCAGTTCTTC.

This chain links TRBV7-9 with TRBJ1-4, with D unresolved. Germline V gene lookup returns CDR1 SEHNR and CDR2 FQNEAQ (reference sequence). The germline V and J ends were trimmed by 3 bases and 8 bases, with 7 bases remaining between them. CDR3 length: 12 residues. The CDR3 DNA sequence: TGTGCCAGCAGCTTTGCGGGGGAAAAACTGTTTTTT. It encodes CASSFAGEKLFF. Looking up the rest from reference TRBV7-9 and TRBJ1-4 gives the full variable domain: DTGVSQNPRHKITKRGQNVTFRCDPISEHNRLYWYRQTLGQGPEFLTYFQNEAQLEKSRLLSDRFSAERPKGSFSTLEIQRTEQGDSAMYLCASSFAGEKLFFGSGTQLSVL.

For the CDR3, the DNA is TGTGCCAGCAGCTTAGTCCGTGAGCAGTTCTTC. Amino acids: CASSLVREQFF. The rearrangement joins TRBV11-1 to TRBJ2-1; no clear D. The V gene's germline CDR1 is SGHAT and CDR2 FQDESV (reference sequence). Trimming stripped 1 base from V and 9 bases from J, with 4 bases between. The CDR3 is 11 amino acids.

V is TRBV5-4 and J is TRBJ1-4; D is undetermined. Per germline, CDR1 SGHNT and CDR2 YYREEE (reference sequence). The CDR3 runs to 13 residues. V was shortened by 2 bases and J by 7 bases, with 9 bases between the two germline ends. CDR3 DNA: TGTGCCAGCAGCTTACAAGAGGGTGAAAAACTGTTTTTT. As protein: CASSLQEGEKLFF.

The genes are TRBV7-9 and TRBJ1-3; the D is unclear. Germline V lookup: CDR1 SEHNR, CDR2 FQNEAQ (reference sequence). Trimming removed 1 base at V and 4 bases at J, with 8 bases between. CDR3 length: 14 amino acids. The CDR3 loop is CASSLDVYGNTIYF. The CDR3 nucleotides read TGTGCCAGCAGCTTAGATGTGTACGGAAACACCATATATTTT.

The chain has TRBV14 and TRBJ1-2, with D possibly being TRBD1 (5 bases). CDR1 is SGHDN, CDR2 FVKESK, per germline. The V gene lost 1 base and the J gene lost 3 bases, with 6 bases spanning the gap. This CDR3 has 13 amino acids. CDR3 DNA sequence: TGTGCCAGCAGCCAAGGGGGGTACTATGGCTACACCTTC. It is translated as CASSQGGYYGYTF.

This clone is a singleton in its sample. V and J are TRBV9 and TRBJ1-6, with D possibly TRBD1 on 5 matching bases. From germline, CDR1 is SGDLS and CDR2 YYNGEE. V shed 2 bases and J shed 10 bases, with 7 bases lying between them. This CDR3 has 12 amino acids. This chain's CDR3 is CASSVGGSPLHF. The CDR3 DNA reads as TGTGCCAGCAGCGTTGGGGGATCACCCCTCCACTTT.

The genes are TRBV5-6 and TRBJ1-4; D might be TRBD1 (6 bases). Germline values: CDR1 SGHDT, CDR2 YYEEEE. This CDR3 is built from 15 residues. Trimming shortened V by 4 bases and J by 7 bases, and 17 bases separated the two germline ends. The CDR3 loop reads CASSANGGDREKLFF. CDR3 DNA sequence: TGTGCCAGCAGCGCGAACGGGGGCGATCGTGAAAAACTGTTTTTT.

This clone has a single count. The CDR3 nucleotides are TGTGCCAGCAGTTCCATGGTAGCGGGAAGCGGATACGAGCAGTACTTC. Its translation: CASSSMVAGSGYEQYF. This chain uses TRBV28 with TRBJ2-7, with 8 bases fitting TRBD2. The CDR3 runs to 16 residues. Germline loops: CDR1 MDHEN, CDR2 SYDVKM. The V segment lost 4 bases and the J segment 4 bases; nucleotides outside the gene matches: 12.

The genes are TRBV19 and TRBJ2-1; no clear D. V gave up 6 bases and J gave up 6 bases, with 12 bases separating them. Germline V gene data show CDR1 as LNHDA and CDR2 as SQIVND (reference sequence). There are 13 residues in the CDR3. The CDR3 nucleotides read TGTGCCAGTAGCATGGGTTTTTCCAATGAGCAGTTCTTC. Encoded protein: CASSMGFSNEQFF.

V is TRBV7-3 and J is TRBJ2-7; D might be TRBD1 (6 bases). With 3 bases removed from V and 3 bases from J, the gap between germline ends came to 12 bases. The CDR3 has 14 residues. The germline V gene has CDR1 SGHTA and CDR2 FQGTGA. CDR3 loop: CASSLGAGYYEQYF. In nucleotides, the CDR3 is TGTGCCAGCAGCTTGGGGGCTGGGTACTACGAGCAGTACTTC.

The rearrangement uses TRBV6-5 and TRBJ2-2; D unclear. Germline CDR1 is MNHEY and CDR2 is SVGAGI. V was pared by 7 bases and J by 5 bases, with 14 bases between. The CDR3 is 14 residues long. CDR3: CASTRPGFTGELFF. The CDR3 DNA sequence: TGTGCCAGCACCCGGCCCGGGTTTACCGGGGAGCTGTTTTTT.

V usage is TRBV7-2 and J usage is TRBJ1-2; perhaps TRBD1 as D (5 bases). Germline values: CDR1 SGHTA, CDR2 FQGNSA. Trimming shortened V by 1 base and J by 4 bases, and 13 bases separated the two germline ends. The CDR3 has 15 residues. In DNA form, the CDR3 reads TGTGCCAGCAGCTTAGATCCAGGGTCGGGCTATGGCTACACCTTC. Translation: CASSLDPGSGYGYTF.

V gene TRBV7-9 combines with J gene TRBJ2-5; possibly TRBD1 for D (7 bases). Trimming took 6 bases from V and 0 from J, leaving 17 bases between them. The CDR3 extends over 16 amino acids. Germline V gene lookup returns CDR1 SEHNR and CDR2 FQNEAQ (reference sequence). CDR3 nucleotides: TGTGCCAGCAGTCCCTCCAGGGGGAGGTACCAAGAGACCCAGTACTTC. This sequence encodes CASSPSRGRYQETQYF.

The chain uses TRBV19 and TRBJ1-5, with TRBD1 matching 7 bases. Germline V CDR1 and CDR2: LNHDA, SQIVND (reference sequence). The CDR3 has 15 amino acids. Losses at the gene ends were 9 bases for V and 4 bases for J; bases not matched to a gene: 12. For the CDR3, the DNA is TGTGCCAGCAGAGAGAGGCAGGGGGTGAATCAGCCCCAGCATTTT. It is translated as CASRERQGVNQPQHF. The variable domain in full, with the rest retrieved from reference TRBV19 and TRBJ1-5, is DGGITQSPKYLFRKEGQNVTLSCEQNLNHDAMYWYRQDPGQGLRLIYYSQIVNDFQKGDIAEGYSVSREKKESFPLTVTSAQKNPTAFYLCASRERQGVNQPQHFGDGTRLSIL.

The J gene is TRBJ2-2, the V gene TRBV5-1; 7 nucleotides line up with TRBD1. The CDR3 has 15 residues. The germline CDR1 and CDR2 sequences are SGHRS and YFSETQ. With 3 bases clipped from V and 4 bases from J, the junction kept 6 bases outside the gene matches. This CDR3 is CASSSAAGGTGELFF. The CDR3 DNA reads TGCGCCAGCAGCTCAGCAGCAGGGGGCACCGGGGAGCTGTTTTTT.

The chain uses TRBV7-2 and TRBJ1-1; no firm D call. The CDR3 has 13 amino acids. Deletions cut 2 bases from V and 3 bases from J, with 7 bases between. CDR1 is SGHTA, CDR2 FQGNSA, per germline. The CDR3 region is CASSLKRDTEAFF. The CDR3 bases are TGTGCCAGCAGCTTAAAACGGGACACTGAAGCTTTCTTT.